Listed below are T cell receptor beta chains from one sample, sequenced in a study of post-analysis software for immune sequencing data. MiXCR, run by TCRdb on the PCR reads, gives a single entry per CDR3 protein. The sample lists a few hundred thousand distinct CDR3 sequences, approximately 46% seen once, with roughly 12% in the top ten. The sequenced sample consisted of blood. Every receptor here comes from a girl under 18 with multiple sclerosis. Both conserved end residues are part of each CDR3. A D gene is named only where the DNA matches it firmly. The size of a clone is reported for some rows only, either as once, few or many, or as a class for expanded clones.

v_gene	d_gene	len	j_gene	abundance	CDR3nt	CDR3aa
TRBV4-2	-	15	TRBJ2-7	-	TGTGCCAGCAGCCCCAGTGCGAATGGAGCCTACGAGCAGTACTTC	CASSPSANGAYEQYF
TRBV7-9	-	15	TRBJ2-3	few	TGTGCCAGCAGTCAGGGAGTTTCTTACACAGATACGCAGTATTTT	CASSQGVSYTDTQYF
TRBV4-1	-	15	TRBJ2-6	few	TGCGCCAGCAGCCAAGGGGGTTCTGGGGCCAACGTCCTGACTTTC	CASSQGGSGANVLTF
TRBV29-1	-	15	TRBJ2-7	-	TGCAGCGTTGAAGTGACGGAGATGATCACAGGGATTCAGTACTTC	CSVEVTEMITGIQYF
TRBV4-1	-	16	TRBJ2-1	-	TGCGCCAGCAGCCAAGGGGGAGACAGAGCCTTTTATGAGCAGTTCTTC	CASSQGGDRAFYEQFF
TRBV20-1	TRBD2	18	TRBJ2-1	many	TGCAGTGCTAGAGATCGTCTATGGTTAGCGGGAGATGGCAATGAGCAGTTCTTC	CSARDRLWLAGDGNEQFF
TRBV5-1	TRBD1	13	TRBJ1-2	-	TGCGCCAGCAGCCCGACAGGGGAACGGGGCTACACCTTC	CASSPTGERGYTF
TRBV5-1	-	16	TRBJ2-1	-	TGCGTCAGCAGCCCTGCGGGGGCAGCAGCCTACAATGAGCAGTTCTTC	CVSSPAGAAAYNEQFF
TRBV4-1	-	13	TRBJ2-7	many	TGCGCCAGCAGCCTAAGTCCAGGGTACGAGCAGTACTTC	CASSLSPGYEQYF
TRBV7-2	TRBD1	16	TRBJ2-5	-	TGTGCCAGCAGCTCTTGGACAGGGGACTTTGAAGAGACCCAGTACTTC	CASSSWTGDFEETQYF
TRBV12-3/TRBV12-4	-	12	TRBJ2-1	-	TGTGCCAGCACCACGCCAGGGACTGAGCAGTTCTTC	CASTTPGTEQFF
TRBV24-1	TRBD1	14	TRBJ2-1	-	TGTGCCACCAGTCTACAGGGGGGATTCACGGAGCAGTTCTTC	CATSLQGGFTEQFF
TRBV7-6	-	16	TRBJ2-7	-	TGTGCCAGCAGCCCGACCTCGATGGGACTGTCCTACGAGCAGTACTTC	CASSPTSMGLSYEQYF
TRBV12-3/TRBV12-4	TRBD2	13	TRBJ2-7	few	TGTGCCAGCGGGACTAGCGGGAACTACGAGCAGTACTTC	CASGTSGNYEQYF
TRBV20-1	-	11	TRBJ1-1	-	TGCAGTGCGGCGGGGGCCACTGAAGCTTTCTTT	CSAAGATEAFF
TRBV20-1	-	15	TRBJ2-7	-	TGCAGTGCTAGAGCCACCCTCGGGTTAGTGTACGAGCAGTACTTC	CSARATLGLVYEQYF
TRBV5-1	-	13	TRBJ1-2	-	TGCGCCAGCAGCTTGACGCCGTGGGCTGGCTACACCTTC	CASSLTPWAGYTF
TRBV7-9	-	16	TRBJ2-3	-	TGTGCCAGCAGCTTAGCAAGCGCGCCTGACACAGATACGCAGTATTTT	CASSLASAPDTDTQYF
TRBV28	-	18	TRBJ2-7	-	TGTGCCAGCAGTTTAATTGTCGCGGGGCACCGGTTACCCTACGAGCAGTACTTC	CASSLIVAGHRLPYEQYF
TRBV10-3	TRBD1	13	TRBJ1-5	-	TGTGCCACCCGGACAGGGGGGAATCAGGCCCAGCATTTT	CATRTGGNQAQHF
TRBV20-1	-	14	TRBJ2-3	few	TGCAGTGCTCGGTCCCCTGAGGGAGGAGATACGCAGTATTTT	CSARSPEGGDTQYF
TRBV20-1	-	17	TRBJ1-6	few	TGCAGTGCTAGAGATCCCCCGTCAGGGCTCGGCAATTCACCCCTCCACTTT	CSARDPPSGLGNSPLHF
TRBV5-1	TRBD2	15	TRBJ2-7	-	TGCGCCAGCAGCTTGGAACTAGCGGTTACCTACGAGCAGTACTTC	CASSLELAVTYEQYF
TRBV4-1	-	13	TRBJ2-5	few	TGCGCCAGCAGCCAGACCGAGCGGGAGACCCAGTACTTC	CASSQTERETQYF
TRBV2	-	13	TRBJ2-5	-	TGTGCCAGCAGAGAAGACCAGGGCGGGACCAAGTACTTC	CASREDQGGTKYF